One sample yielded the 30 T cell receptor beta chains listed below, sequenced in a study of blood T cell repertoires in COVID-19. Only in-frame clones appear in the TCRdb table, and some are missing; sequencing was by immunoSEQ multiplex PCR. The sample shows about 180,000 clones, roughly 81% of them seen only once. The sample was peripheral blood. The source is a woman aged 80 or older with COVID-19, enrolled during active disease.

The chain joins TRBV15 to TRBJ2-3, with TRBD2 matching over 9 bases. Germline-derived CDR1 and CDR2 are LNHNV and YYDKDF (reference sequence). There are 15 residues in the CDR3. V lost 9 bases and J lost 4; bases outside the gene matches: 11. CDR3 in amino acids: CATRGGGGAPDTQYF. CDR3 bases: TGTGCCACGCGAGGCGGCGGGGGGGCCCCAGATACGCAGTATTTT.

The J gene is TRBJ1-4, the V gene TRBV19, with unresolved D. Trimming took 1 base from V and 5 from J, leaving 17 bases between them. The CDR3 spans 17 residues. Per germline, CDR1 LNHDA and CDR2 SQIVND (reference sequence). The CDR3 region is CASSIVILRAGNEKLFF. The CDR3 region has the DNA TGTGCCAGTAGTATAGTTATTTTGAGGGCTGGGAATGAAAAACTGTTTTTT.

The chain uses TRBV19 and TRBJ1-4, with TRBD1 as a possible D gene (5 bases). From germline, CDR1 is LNHDA and CDR2 SQIVND (reference sequence). V lost 6 bases, J lost 5 bases, and 10 bases lay in between. The CDR3 covers 13 residues. This CDR3 reads CASSREGNEKLFF. The CDR3 DNA follows: TGTGCCAGTAGCAGGGAAGGGAATGAAAAACTGTTTTTT. Looking up the rest from reference TRBV19 and TRBJ1-4 gives the full variable domain: DGGITQSPKYLFRKEGQNVTLSCEQNLNHDAMYWYRQDPGQGLRLIYYSQIVNDFQKGDIAEGYSVSREKKESFPLTVTSAQKNPTAFYLCASSREGNEKLFFGSGTQLSVL.

V gene TRBV29-1 combines with J gene TRBJ2-1; 8 nucleotides line up with TRBD2. V lost 6 bases and J lost 6; bases outside the gene matches: 10. Germline loops: CDR1 SQVTM, CDR2 ANQGSEA. CDR3 length: 14 residues. The CDR3 DNA reads TGCAGCGTCGCGAGCGGACTAGCTCCCAATGAGCAGTTCTTC. This gives the protein CSVASGLAPNEQFF.

The rearrangement links TRBV4-2 to TRBJ2-7; 9 nucleotides agree with TRBD2. V was pared by 1 base and J by 3 bases, with 4 bases of the junction left unmatched. The V gene's germline CDR1 is LGHNA and CDR2 YNFKEQ. This CDR3 region has 15 residues. This CDR3 reads CASSQALAGDYEQYF. CDR3 in DNA: TGTGCCAGCAGCCAAGCGTTAGCGGGGGACTACGAGCAGTACTTC.

J is TRBJ2-7 and V is TRBV5-1; no definite D call. V was trimmed by 0 bases and J by 5 bases, leaving 12 bases between them. Per the germline V gene, CDR1 is SGHRS and CDR2 is YFSETQ. CDR3 length: 14 residues. The CDR3 protein is CASSLVPGNHEQYF. The DNA of the CDR3 is TGCGCCAGCAGCTTGGTACCGGGTAACCACGAGCAGTACTTC.

This clone was picked up a small number of times. The chain carries TRBV6-2 or TRBV6-3 and TRBJ1-2, with D unclear. Germline V gene lookup returns CDR1 MNHEY and CDR2 SVGEGT. The CDR3 length is 15 residues. With 4 bases removed from V and 5 bases from J, the gap between germline ends came to 17 bases. CDR3 in DNA: TGTGCCAGCAGTTCAAGACTCCCGACGCTATATGGCTACACCTTC. Translation: CASSSRLPTLYGYTF.

This chain uses TRBV19 with TRBJ1-1, with 9 bases fitting TRBD1. The CDR3 extends over 12 amino acids. CDR1 LNHDA and CDR2 SQIVND come from the germline V gene (reference sequence). Trimming removed 6 bases from V and 12 bases from J; junction bases left unmatched: 8. The CDR3 DNA reads as TGTGCCAGTAGAAAACAGGGGGCAAAGTCTTTCTTT. It specifies CASRKQGAKSFF.

The chain uses TRBV11-3 and TRBJ1-2; 10 nucleotides line up with TRBD1. Trimming at V came to 5 bases and at J to 3 bases, leaving 9 bases not matched to a gene. Per germline, CDR1 SGHNT and CDR2 YENEEA. This CDR3 comprises 16 residues. CDR3 protein: CASSPPLGTGDYGYTF. The CDR3 DNA sequence: TGTGCCAGCAGCCCCCCCCTCGGGACAGGGGACTATGGCTACACCTTC.

The rearrangement uses TRBV6-5 and TRBJ2-7; 7 bases match TRBD1. Trimming removed 0 bases from V and 4 bases from J; junction bases left unmatched: 6. The CDR3 has 15 amino acids. The germline V gene has CDR1 MNHEY and CDR2 SVGAGI. CDR3 sequence reads: CASSYSQGVGYEQYF. The CDR3 bases are TGTGCCAGCAGTTACTCCCAGGGGGTGGGGTACGAGCAGTACTTC.

The chain employs TRBV7-2 and TRBJ2-6; tentative D call: TRBD1 (5 bases). The CDR3 spans 15 residues. The V gene's germline CDR1 is SGHTA and CDR2 FQGNSA. Trimming left V 0 bases short and J 2 bases short, with 5 bases between. This CDR3 reads CASSLAGAGANVLTF. CDR3 nucleotide sequence: TGTGCCAGCAGCTTAGCAGGGGCTGGGGCCAACGTCCTGACTTTC.

The chain couples TRBV15 to TRBJ2-7, with 10 bases matching TRBD2. J was trimmed by 4 bases and V by 0 bases; bases with no gene match: 3. Germline loops: CDR1 LNHNV, CDR2 YYDKDF (reference sequence). CDR3 length equals 15 residues. The CDR3 DNA is TGTGCCACCAGCAGAGAATTGGGACTAGCGTACGAGCAGTACTTC. Protein product: CATSRELGLAYEQYF. The variable domain in full, completed from reference TRBV15 and TRBJ2-7, reads DAMVIQNPRYQVTQFGKPVTLSCSQTLNHNVMYWYQQKSSQAPKLLFHYYDKDFNNEADTPDNFQSRRPNTSFCFLDIRSPGLGDTAMYLCATSRELGLAYEQYFGPGTRLTVT.

This chain connects TRBV24-1 to TRBJ2-3, with 8 bases aligning to TRBD2. Looked up from germline, CDR1 is KGHDR and CDR2 is SFDVKD. Trimming took 8 bases from V and 3 from J; bases not matched to a gene: 6. The CDR3 totals 14 residues. The CDR3 DNA reads as TGTGCCACCAATCCGGGACTAGGGACAGATACGCAGTATTTT. It yields the protein CATNPGLGTDTQYF.

The rearrangement joins TRBV19 to TRBJ2-3; 7 nucleotides agree with TRBD1. With V trimmed by 1 base and J by 2 bases, 3 bases remained unmatched. The CDR3 length is 15 residues. Germline CDR1 reads LNHDA; CDR2 reads SQIVND (reference sequence). The CDR3 bases are TGTGCCAGTAGTATAGGGGACAGCTACACAGATACGCAGTATTTT. It is translated as CASSIGDSYTDTQYF. Drawing the rest from reference TRBV19 and TRBJ2-3, the complete variable domain is DGGITQSPKYLFRKEGQNVTLSCEQNLNHDAMYWYRQDPGQGLRLIYYSQIVNDFQKGDIAEGYSVSREKKESFPLTVTSAQKNPTAFYLCASSIGDSYTDTQYFGPGTRLTVL.

This clone has just a few counts. This chain links TRBV2 with TRBJ1-2; 7 nucleotides line up with TRBD1. With 7 bases clipped from V and 4 bases from J, the junction kept 9 bases outside the gene matches. The germline CDR1 and CDR2 sequences are SNHLY and FYNNEI. This CDR3 is 14 amino acids long. The CDR3 nucleotides are TGTGCCAGCACCTGGAGCTGGACAGGCTATGGCTACACCTTC. Translated: CASTWSWTGYGYTF.

This chain uses TRBV7-9 with TRBJ2-7; maybe TRBD2 (6 bases). The ends were cut back, 1 base at V and 11 bases at J, with 12 bases in the middle. The germline gives CDR1 SEHNR, CDR2 FQNEAQ (reference sequence). The CDR3 has 12 residues. The CDR3 protein is CASSLEGGEEYF. CDR3 DNA sequence: TGTGCCAGCAGCTTAGAAGGCGGGGAGGAGTACTTC.

V and J are TRBV18 and TRBJ2-1; tentatively, D is TRBD1 (6 bases). Per germline, CDR1 KGHSH and CDR2 LQKENI. V shed 0 bases and J shed 6 bases, with 12 bases lying between them. The CDR3 has 15 amino acids. In nucleotides, the CDR3 is TGTGCCAGCTCACCACCGCAGGGGAACGGCAATGAGCAGTTCTTC. Its protein product is CASSPPQGNGNEQFF.

This chain joins TRBV2 and TRBJ2-3, with a possible D match to TRBD1 (6 bases). CDR3 length: 14 residues. Germline CDR1 reads SNHLY; CDR2 reads FYNNEI. The V and J ends lost 6 bases and 2 bases respectively, with 12 bases between them. The CDR3 DNA follows: TGTGCCAGCAGATACGACAGGAACACAGATACGCAGTATTTT. Residues: CASRYDRNTDTQYF.

The chain is built from TRBV6-1 and TRBJ2-7; possible D gene TRBD2, 6 bases. Germline CDR1 is MNHNS and CDR2 is SASEGT. The CDR3 length is 15 residues. V was pared by 5 bases and J by 0 bases, with 14 bases between. The CDR3 nucleotides are TGTGCCAGCAGTAACCCCGCCGGGAGCTCCTACGAGCAGTACTTC. Translated: CASSNPAGSSYEQYF.

The chain combines TRBV5-1 with TRBJ2-1, with D perhaps TRBD1 (6 bases). Germline-derived CDR1 and CDR2 are SGHRS and YFSETQ. The ends were cut back, 1 base at V and 10 bases at J, with 12 bases in the middle. The length of the CDR3 is 13 residues. The CDR3 bases are TGCGCCAGCAGCTTGTTCCCAGGGGAAGAGCAGTTCTTC. Translation: CASSLFPGEEQFF. Together with reference TRBV5-1 and TRBJ2-1, the CDR3 gives the full variable domain: KAGVTQTPRYLIKTRGQQVTLSCSPISGHRSVSWYQQTPGQGLQFLFEYFSETQRNKGNFPGRFSGRQFSNSRSEMNVSTLELGDSALYLCASSLFPGEEQFFGPGTRLTVL.

The CDR3, as DNA: TGTGCCGTCGCGGGGGGGACAACGGCCTACGAGCAGTACTTC. This translates into CAVAGGTTAYEQYF. J is TRBJ2-7 and V is TRBV10-3; 9 nucleotides match TRBD2. CDR1 is ENHRY and CDR2 is SYGVKD in the germline V gene. Unmatched junction bases numbered 10, after V lost 11 bases and J lost 2 bases. The CDR3 runs 14 residues.

This clone was counted a single time. V usage is TRBV5-1 and J usage is TRBJ1-1, with TRBD1 as a possible D gene (5 bases). Trimming removed 1 base from V and 1 base from J, with 8 bases in between. The CDR3 is made up of 14 amino acids. CDR1 SGHRS and CDR2 YFSETQ come from the germline V gene. The CDR3 DNA reads as TGCGCCAGCAGCTTGAGGGGTTGGAACACTGAAGCTTTCTTT. This encodes CASSLRGWNTEAFF.

The chain employs TRBV7-2 and TRBJ2-5; no firm D call. V lost 3 bases, J lost 2 bases, and 7 bases lay in between. CDR3 length: 13 residues. Germline loops: CDR1 SGHTA, CDR2 FQGNSA. Here the CDR3 reads CASSFDWQETQYF. In nucleotides, the CDR3 is TGTGCCAGCAGCTTCGACTGGCAAGAGACCCAGTACTTC.

About this clone itself: Other DNA sequences from this sample encode an identical CDR3 as well. The CDR3 reads CASSDRGNTIYF. The DNA of the CDR3 is TGTGCCAGCAGTGATCGGGGGAACACCATATATTTT. The V and J genes are TRBV2 and TRBJ1-3; a weak D match, TRBD1 (5 bases). CDR1 SNHLY and CDR2 FYNNEI come from the germline V gene. The V and J ends lost 3 bases and 7 bases respectively, with 7 bases between them. The CDR3 has 12 residues. Using reference TRBV2 and TRBJ1-3 for the parts outside the CDR3, the full variable domain is EPEVTQTPSHQVTQMGQEVILRCVPISNHLYFYWYRQILGQKVEFLVSFYNNEISEKSEIFDDQFSVERPDGSNFTLKIRSTKLEDSAMYFCASSDRGNTIYFGEGSWLTVV.

The chain employs TRBV14 and TRBJ2-7; possibly TRBD1 for D (6 bases). Trimming removed 1 base from V and 3 bases from J, with 13 bases in between. This CDR3 is 15 amino acids long. CDR1 and CDR2 from the germline V gene are SGHDN and FVKESK. Here the CDR3 reads CASSQAPGVIYEQYF. The CDR3, as DNA: TGTGCCAGCAGCCAAGCACCAGGGGTGATCTACGAGCAGTACTTC.

The CDR3 DNA is TGCAGCGTTGGTAAGAGAGGGCGGCGCAATGAGCAGTTCTTC. It encodes CSVGKRGRRNEQFF. This chain uses TRBV29-1 with TRBJ2-1; possibly TRBD2 for D (5 bases). V shed 4 bases and J shed 6 bases, with 16 bases lying between them. CDR3 length: 14 amino acids. Germline loops: CDR1 SQVTM, CDR2 ANQGSEA.

V is TRBV21-1 and J is TRBJ2-4; the table's D gene call, TRBD1, was not cross checked with the DNA. TRBV21-1 is a listed pseudogene. This CDR3 contains 17 residues. CDR3 region: CASSKGEGDLPKNIQYF. The CDR3 DNA reads TGTGCCAGCAGCAAAGGGGAAGGGGATCTACCCAAAAACATTCAGTACTTC.

Ten or more counts support this clone. The chain employs TRBV7-3 and TRBJ2-5; TRBD2 agrees at 7 bases. CDR1 SGHTA and CDR2 FQGTGA come from the germline V gene. This CDR3 region has 14 residues. The ends lost 5 bases at V and 5 bases at J; junction bases unmatched: 8. The CDR3: CASSTGLGTETQYF. Written as DNA, the CDR3 is TGTGCCAGCAGCACAGGACTAGGAACGGAGACCCAGTACTTC.

The chain couples TRBV24-1 to TRBJ2-1; 7 bases line up with TRBD2. The CDR3 is 14 amino acids. The trim removed 0 bases at V and 6 bases at J, leaving 1 base unmatched. The germline V gene encodes CDR1 KGHDR and CDR2 SFDVKD. CDR3 sequence (DNA): TGTGCCACCAGTGATTTGGGGGGGGGCAATGAGCAGTTCTTC. As protein: CATSDLGGGNEQFF.

This clone was picked up a small number of times. The chain carries TRBV7-8 and TRBJ2-7, with D maybe TRBD2 (7 bases). The V gene's germline CDR1 is SGHVS and CDR2 FQNEAQ. V was pared by 5 bases and J by 6 bases, with 20 bases between. The CDR3 is made up of 15 amino acids. The CDR3 DNA follows: TGTGCCAGCAGCGCAGAGATTGGGGGGGCCCTCGAGCAGTACTTC. It codes for CASSAEIGGALEQYF.